This TCR beta chain came from a study of blood T cell repertoires in COVID-19. Turning to the study itself: Nucleic acid was either cDNA or gDNA, and it came from T cells, B-cell-depleted T cells, or PBMCs.

V was clipped by 2 bases and J by 5 bases; unmatched bases: 8. Germline-derived CDR1 and CDR2 are ENHRY and SYGVKD. The CDR3 loop spans 16 amino acids. Patients from Seattle were sampled longitudinally, starting during active infection. Authors' processing steps: Amplification of reference gene primers provided the estimated nucleated cell counts. Using immunoSEQ multiplex PCR, the repertoire was profiled, and TCRdb retains in-frame clones only, with some absent. The DNA gave D and trimming, while V, J and clone size come from that table. The table lists a few hundred thousand clones, around 90% of them singletons.

The source is a woman between 25 and 40 years old with COVID-19, enrolled during active disease. Specimen: peripheral blood. The V call is TRBV10-3, the J call TRBJ2-7; TRBD2 aligns across 11 bases. CDR3 amino acids: CAISEPGLADPNEQYF. CDR3 nucleotide sequence: TGTGCCATCAGTGAGCCGGGACTAGCGGACCCCAACGAGCAGTACTTC.